This TCR beta chain was sequenced in a study of cytomegalovirus exposure and HLA in healthy donors. General study findings and limits: Most sequenced TCRs were rare (though some public TCRs occurred in many donors). A classifier reportedly called cytomegalovirus status with high sensitivity and specificity. TCR beta chains numbering roughly 150 were designated cytomegalovirus-associated.

The V gene end was trimmed by 2 bases and the J gene end by 2 bases; junction bases not matched to a gene: 0. CDR3 length: 14 residues. The germline gives CDR1 GTSNPN, CDR2 SVGIG (reference sequence). Method: immunoSEQ multiplex PCR; TCRdb's copy keeps in-frame clones and lacks some. The sample includes roughly 68,000 clones, over 95% of them seen just once. Remarks on this clone: Its antigen is as yet unknown.

These donors were members of the roughly 110-subject validation cohort, a group separate from the approximately 620-subject first cohort. The rearrangement joins TRBV30 to TRBJ2-5, with TRBD2 matching over 12 bases. The sequence was collected from a man younger than 30 in good health and CMV-seronegative. Material: PBMCs. As DNA, the CDR3 is TGTGCCTGGAGTACTAGCGGGGGGCAAGAGACCCAGTACTTC. Its translation is CAWSTSGGQETQYF.